Following are 2 T cell receptor beta chains from one sample sequenced in a study of blood T cell repertoires in COVID-19. Clones were read by immunoSEQ multiplex PCR, and TCRdb kept only the in-frame ones, dropping some. The sample records under 200,000 clones, 70% to 90% being singletons. What was sequenced was peripheral blood. The receptors stem from a woman between 45 and 65 years old with COVID-19, enrolled during active disease.

The rearrangement joins TRBV27 to TRBJ1-1; tentatively, D is TRBD1 (5 bases). Trimming took 2 bases from V and 2 from J, leaving 9 bases between them. Germline V gives CDR1 MNHEY, CDR2 SMNVEV (reference sequence). The CDR3 loop spans 14 amino acids. The CDR3 sequence is CASSLVQENTEAFF. DNA of the CDR3: TGTGCCAGCAGTTTAGTACAGGAAAACACTGAAGCTTTCTTT.

This clone was picked up a small number of times. The chain couples TRBV9 to TRBJ1-6; a possible D gene is TRBD1 (5 bases). This CDR3 comprises 16 residues. Trimming pared 0 bases from V and 8 bases from J, leaving 15 bases between. CDR1 is SGDLS, CDR2 YYNGEE, per germline. CDR3 nucleotide sequence: TGTGCCAGCAGCGTAGCTCGAACAGTGACAGATTCACCCCTCCACTTT. The encoded protein is CASSVARTVTDSPLHF.